One sample yielded the 29 T cell receptor beta chains listed below, sequenced in a study of OX40 agonist ivuxolimab in advanced cancers. Profiled with immunoSEQ multiplex PCR; TCRdb holds only in-frame clones, not every one. Of about 92,000 clones in the sample, 91% were seen once. The sequenced sample was CD4+ or CD8+ T cells sorted from blood, obtained in a trial of the OX40 agonist ivuxolimab. The receptors stem from an adult with an advanced solid tumor such as melanoma, head and neck, liver or kidney cancer.

V usage is TRBV7-9 and J usage is TRBJ2-2, with TRBD1 as a possible D gene (5 bases). Deletions cut 11 bases from V and 1 base from J, with 8 bases between. Looked up from germline, CDR1 is SEHNR and CDR2 is FQNEAQ (reference sequence). This CDR3 comprises 12 residues. The chain's CDR3 is CAGARNTGELFF. The CDR3 DNA follows: TGTGCCGGGGCAAGGAACACCGGGGAGCTGTTTTTT.

This clone has a handful of counts. V is TRBV2 and J is TRBJ2-7; D gene uncertain. Trimming shortened V by 7 bases and J by 5 bases, and 9 bases separated the two germline ends. CDR1 and CDR2 (germline): SNHLY, FYNNEI. This CDR3 has 11 amino acids. The CDR3 loop is CASTRLDEQYF. The DNA of the CDR3 is TGTGCCAGCACCCGGCTGGACGAGCAGTACTTC.

This clone was found a few times. The chain is built from TRBV30 and TRBJ2-2; D call uncertain. V dropped 2 bases and J dropped 2 bases, with 0 bases sitting between them. This CDR3 region has 11 residues. Germline V CDR1 and CDR2: GTSNPN, SVGIG (reference sequence). Here the CDR3 reads CAWSNTGELFF. The CDR3 DNA follows: TGTGCCTGGAGTAACACCGGGGAGCTGTTTTTT.

The chain's CDR3 is CASSSLGRSYTF. The CDR3 DNA reads TGTGCCAGCAGCTCCCTGGGCAGGAGCTACACCTTC. The V and J genes are TRBV7-9 and TRBJ1-2, with unresolved D. Germline loops: CDR1 SEHNR, CDR2 FQNEAQ (reference sequence). V was cut by 4 bases and J by 9 bases, with 12 bases left in between. The CDR3 runs to 12 residues.

The chain recombines TRBV18 with TRBJ2-7; 8 nucleotides match TRBD1. This CDR3 spans 14 amino acids. V was clipped by 5 bases and J by 4 bases; unmatched bases: 7. Germline CDR1 is KGHSH and CDR2 is LQKENI. Here the CDR3 DNA reads TGTGCCAGCTCAGACAGGGGAGGAGGGTACGAGCAGTACTTC. This translates into CASSDRGGGYEQYF.

The chain couples TRBV7-2 to TRBJ2-3; 10 bases line up with TRBD1. Losses at the gene ends were 6 bases for V and 3 bases for J; bases not matched to a gene: 6. The CDR3 spans 15 residues. Germline CDR1 SGHTA, CDR2 FQGNSA. In DNA, the CDR3 is TGTGCCAGCAGTCAGGTGGGACAGGGGACAGATACGCAGTATTTT. Protein product: CASSQVGQGTDTQYF.

This rearrangement joins TRBV14 to TRBJ2-7, with D perhaps TRBD2 (6 bases). The CDR3 contains 13 residues. V lost 4 bases and J lost 0, with 7 bases in between. The germline V gene encodes CDR1 SGHDN and CDR2 FVKESK. The CDR3 nucleotides are TGTGCCAGCAGCCCGGGAGCCTCCTACGAGCAGTACTTC. Translating it yields CASSPGASYEQYF.

The gene calls are TRBV6-1 and TRBJ2-3, with 8 bases matching TRBD1. CDR1 is MNHNS and CDR2 is SASEGT in the germline V gene. The CDR3 covers 16 residues. Unmatched junction bases numbered 5, after V lost 2 bases and J lost 1 base. The CDR3 region has the DNA TGTGCCAGCAGTGAACGGCAGACAGGGGGCACAGATACGCAGTATTTT. The encoded protein is CASSERQTGGTDTQYF.

On this clone itself: This CDR3 is also generated by other DNA sequences in the sample. This chain uses TRBV27 with TRBJ2-7, with D perhaps matching TRBD2 (5 bases). V shed 5 bases and J shed 4 bases, with 15 bases lying between them. The CDR3 runs 14 residues. Germline CDR1 MNHEY, CDR2 SMNVEV (reference sequence). The CDR3 region has the DNA TGTGCCAGCAGTGAACGGGAAAGACCTTACGAGCAGTACTTC. Its protein is CASSERERPYEQYF.

The chain combines TRBV28 with TRBJ2-3; D is perhaps TRBD2 (7 bases). Germline CDR1 and CDR2: MDHEN and SYDVKM. The V gene lost 3 bases and the J gene lost 6 bases, with 22 bases spanning the gap. The CDR3 loop spans 17 amino acids. The CDR3 DNA reads as TGTGCCAGCAGTTTCCCGGGGGCTAGCGGTCCCGGGGATACGCAGTATTTT. Its translation: CASSFPGASGPGDTQYF.

This sequence joins TRBV30 and TRBJ2-5; D perhaps matches TRBD1 (5 bases). The V end lost 4 bases, the J end lost 5 bases, and 11 bases lay between the germline ends. The CDR3 totals 12 residues. Germline V gene sequence: CDR1 GTSNPN, CDR2 SVGIG (reference sequence). This CDR3 reads CAWTGSGETQYF. The CDR3 coding sequence is TGTGCCTGGACAGGGTCAGGGGAGACCCAGTACTTC.

The chain carries TRBV15 and TRBJ2-4, with D possibly matching TRBD2 (6 bases). This CDR3 region has 12 residues. V lost 3 bases, J lost 6 bases, and 6 bases lay in between. Germline CDR1 is LNHNV and CDR2 is YYDKDF (reference sequence). The CDR3 DNA reads TGTGCCACCAGCAGGGGACTAAACATTCAGTACTTC. It yields the protein CATSRGLNIQYF.

This chain joins TRBV5-5 and TRBJ2-7; 8 nucleotides line up with TRBD1. Germline CDR1 SGHKS, CDR2 YYEKEE (reference sequence). CDR3 length: 17 residues. The junction had 11 bases not matched to a gene; V was cut back by 1 base and J by 2 bases. CDR3 in DNA: TGTGCCAGCAGCTTGTCCCGCGGGACAGGCTCTACCTACGAGCAGTACTTC. Translated: CASSLSRGTGSTYEQYF.

V gene TRBV28 combines with J gene TRBJ1-1; TRBD1 is a possible D gene (5 bases). The CDR3 length is 13 residues. In germline, CDR1 is MDHEN, CDR2 SYDVKM. Between the trimmed V and J ends, which lost 2 bases and 6 bases, there was a span of 10 bases. DNA of the CDR3: TGTGCCAGCAGTTTACCCACCAGGGCTGAAGCTTTCTTT. Protein: CASSLPTRAEAFF.

The chain combines TRBV7-2 with TRBJ2-1; D is undetermined. Germline-derived CDR1 and CDR2 are SGHTA and FQGNSA. CDR3 length: 15 residues. Trimming stripped 4 bases from V and 0 bases from J, with 10 bases between. The CDR3 DNA sequence: TGTGCCAGCAGCTGGGCCGTATCCTCCTACAATGAGCAGTTCTTC. It specifies CASSWAVSSYNEQFF.

The CDR3 nucleotides are TGTGCCAGTGCCTCGTTGAATGAGCAGTTCTTC. Its protein product is CASASLNEQFF. This chain links TRBV19 with TRBJ2-1; D unclear. In germline, CDR1 is LNHDA, CDR2 SQIVND (reference sequence). The CDR3 loop spans 11 amino acids. V was shortened by 8 bases and J by 7 bases, with 9 bases between the two germline ends.

The rearrangement joins TRBV7-9 to TRBJ2-5; perhaps D is TRBD1 or TRBD2 (5 bases each). Trimming left V 5 bases short and J 4 bases short, with 17 bases between. Germline CDR1 and CDR2: SEHNR and FQNEAQ (reference sequence). The CDR3 length is 15 residues. The CDR3 nucleotides are TGTGCCAGCAGCCCTTGGGGGAGCCAGGGAGAGACCCAGTACTTC. It yields the protein CASSPWGSQGETQYF.

V and J are TRBV29-1 and TRBJ2-3; 10 nucleotides match TRBD2. The CDR3 totals 13 residues. Trimming cost V 7 bases and J 5 bases; bases outside gene matches: 6. Germline assignment: CDR1 SQVTM and CDR2 ANQGSEA. The CDR3, as DNA: TGCAGCGCCCTAGCGGGAGCTGTAGATACGCAGTATTTT. Translating it yields CSALAGAVDTQYF.

The chain carries TRBV6-1 and TRBJ1-5, with unresolved D. Germline V lookup: CDR1 MNHNS, CDR2 SASEGT. The CDR3 covers 14 residues. Trimming removed 7 bases at V and 2 bases at J, with 12 bases between. The CDR3 protein is CASTSTGGNQPQHF. CDR3 bases: TGTGCCAGCACAAGCACGGGAGGCAATCAGCCCCAGCATTTT.

The V gene is TRBV5-1, the J gene TRBJ1-4; unclear D gene. V was pared by 4 bases and J by 2 bases, with 9 bases between. This CDR3 comprises 14 residues. Germline V lookup: CDR1 SGHRS, CDR2 YFSETQ. This CDR3 reads CASSPSVTNEKLFF. CDR3 bases: TGCGCCAGCAGCCCCAGTGTCACTAATGAAAAACTGTTTTTT.

The V and J genes are TRBV9 and TRBJ1-1, with 10 nucleotides matching TRBD1. The V and J ends lost 3 bases and 0 bases, in that order; junction bases with no gene match: 8. Germline-derived CDR1 and CDR2 are SGDLS and YYNGEE. The CDR3 is 17 residues long. For the CDR3, the DNA is TGTGCCAGCAGCGGCCACCGGGACAGGGGTATGAACACTGAAGCTTTCTTT. This translates into CASSGHRDRGMNTEAFF.

V is TRBV29-1 and J is TRBJ2-3; D remains unclear. Germline V gene lookup returns CDR1 SQVTM and CDR2 ANQGSEA. The CDR3 runs 13 residues. V lost 7 bases and J 6 bases, leaving 17 bases between the germline ends. The DNA for the CDR3 is TGCAGCGGTTCCCAGTCCGCTGCCGATACGCAGTATTTT. This gives the protein CSGSQSAADTQYF.

The chain couples TRBV28 to TRBJ2-5, with D perhaps matching TRBD2 (5 bases). Germline V gene data show CDR1 as MDHEN and CDR2 as SYDVKM. This CDR3 spans 13 amino acids. V was pared by 7 bases and J by 5 bases, with 14 bases between. The CDR3 region is CASKSGGRETQYF. The CDR3, as DNA: TGTGCCAGCAAGAGTGGAGGAAGGGAGACCCAGTACTTC.

This rearrangement joins TRBV28 to TRBJ2-7; D is ambiguous. The ends were cut back, 10 bases at V and 2 bases at J, with 18 bases in the middle. This CDR3 spans 14 amino acids. Germline V gene lookup returns CDR1 MDHEN and CDR2 SYDVKM. The CDR3 DNA is TGTGCCACCACGCCCACTGATAGAACCTACGAGCAGTACTTC. It translates to CATTPTDRTYEQYF. Filled out from reference TRBV28 and TRBJ2-7, the complete variable domain reads DVKVTQSSRYLVKRTGEKVFLECVQDMDHENMFWYRQDPGLGLRLIYFSYDVKMKEKGDIPEGYSVSREKKERFSLILESASTNQTSMYLCATTPTDRTYEQYFGPGTRLTVT.

This chain links TRBV2 with TRBJ2-4, with a weak D call TRBD1 (5 bases). CDR1 is SNHLY, CDR2 FYNNEI, per germline. Trimming took 8 bases from V and 4 from J, leaving 12 bases between them. The CDR3 covers 13 residues. CDR3 bases: TGTGCCAGCGCGGCACCAGGGAAAAACATTCAGTACTTC. As protein: CASAAPGKNIQYF.

Judged by abundance, this clone is medium-sized (0.01 to 0.1%). V and J are TRBV6-1 and TRBJ2-5; 13 bases match TRBD2. The germline CDR1 and CDR2 sequences are MNHNS and SASEGT. CDR3 length equals 14 residues. V shed 8 bases, J shed 7 bases, and the junction held 7 bases outside the gene matches. The CDR3 region has the DNA TGTGCCAGCTTACTAGCGGGAGGGGGGGGGACCCAGTACTTC. Residues: CASLLAGGGGTQYF.

The V gene is TRBV7-2, the J gene TRBJ1-2; a weak D match, TRBD1 (6 bases). The CDR3 loop spans 16 amino acids. Trimming removed 5 bases at V and 6 bases at J, with 22 bases between. Germline V lookup: CDR1 SGHTA, CDR2 FQGNSA. The CDR3 DNA reads as TGTGCCAGCAGCCGAGGGGGGACTCTACACAACGATGGCTACACCTTC. This translates into CASSRGGTLHNDGYTF.

The chain employs TRBV7-9 and TRBJ2-1; TRBD2 matches at 7 bases. This CDR3 has 13 residues. J was trimmed by 10 bases and V by 7 bases; bases with no gene match: 10. Germline CDR1 is SEHNR and CDR2 is FQNEAQ (reference sequence). The CDR3 nucleotides are TGTGCCAGCAACTCAGGAGCGGGACGGGAGCAGTTCTTC. This translates into CASNSGAGREQFF.

The gene calls are TRBV18 and TRBJ1-2, with TRBD1 matching over 7 bases. The CDR3 has 17 residues. CDR1 and CDR2 from the germline V gene are KGHSH and LQKENI. V gave up 3 bases and J gave up 3 bases; unmatched junction bases: 13. CDR3 DNA: TGTGCCAGCTCACCGGAGGTGCAGGGGGAAGGGGACTATGGCTACACCTTC. It translates to CASSPEVQGEGDYGYTF.